This T cell receptor beta chain is drawn from a study of shared clonotypes between healthy human individuals. CD45RO negativity and positive selection for CCR7 defined naive CD8 cells, a population that excluded terminally differentiated effector memory CD45RA+ cells. Each subset's genomic DNA was shared equally among a number of immunoSEQ plates. Sequenced by immunoSEQ multiplex PCR; TCRdb stores in-frame clones only, minus some. The table includes approximately 2,000,000 clones, just under 95% detected once. Trimming removed 4 bases at V and 0 bases at J, with 16 bases between. This CDR3 spans 16 amino acids. The germline CDR1 and CDR2 sequences are SGHRS and YFSETQ.

The sequenced sample consisted of naive CD8+ T cells from PBMCs. The sequence was collected from a man aged 18-30 years in good health. Some clones in this sample may be carry-over from other donors' samples. V gene TRBV5-1 combines with J gene TRBJ1-1; possible D gene TRBD1, 5 bases. CDR3: CASSPGQGIMNTEAFF. Here the CDR3 DNA reads TGCGCCAGCAGCCCGGGGCAGGGCATAATGAACACTGAAGCTTTCTTT.